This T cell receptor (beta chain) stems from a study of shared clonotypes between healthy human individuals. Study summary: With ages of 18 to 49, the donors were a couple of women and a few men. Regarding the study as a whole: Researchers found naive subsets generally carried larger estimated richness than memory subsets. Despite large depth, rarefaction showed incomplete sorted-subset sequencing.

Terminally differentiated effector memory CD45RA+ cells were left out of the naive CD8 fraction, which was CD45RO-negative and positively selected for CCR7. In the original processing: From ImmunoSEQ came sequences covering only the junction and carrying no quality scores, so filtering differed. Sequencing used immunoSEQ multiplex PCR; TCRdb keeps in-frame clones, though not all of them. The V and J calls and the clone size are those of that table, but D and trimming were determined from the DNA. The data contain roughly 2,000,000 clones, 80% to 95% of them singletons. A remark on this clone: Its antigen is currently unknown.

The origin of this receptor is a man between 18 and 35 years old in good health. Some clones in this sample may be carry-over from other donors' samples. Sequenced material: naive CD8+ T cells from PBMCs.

The CDR3: CSVRTLPYEQYF. The CDR3 DNA is TGCAGCGTGAGAACCTTACCCTACGAGCAGTACTTC. J is TRBJ2-7 and V is TRBV29-1; no clear D gene. Trimming stripped 6 bases from V and 2 bases from J, with 11 bases between. CDR1 and CDR2 from the germline V gene are SQVTM and ANQGSEA. This CDR3 region has 12 residues.